This TCR beta chain was sequenced during a study of OX40 agonist ivuxolimab in advanced cancers. Study as a whole: Across the patients, intravenous ivuxolimab was delivered every 2 weeks at 0.01 to 10 mg/kg.

This CDR3 region has 15 residues. V lost 3 bases to trimming and J lost 0 bases, with 11 bases between them. Germline values: CDR1 MDHEN, CDR2 SYDVKM. This clone was seen a handful of times. Sequenced by immunoSEQ multiplex PCR; TCRdb stores in-frame clones only, minus some. The data contain 55,000 to 70,000 clones, around four fifths of them seen just once; the ten biggest clones take up around 4%. V gene TRBV28 combines with J gene TRBJ1-1; D unresolved. Here the sequenced sample was CD4+ or CD8+ T cells sorted from blood, taken in a trial of the OX40 agonist ivuxolimab. The TCR originated in an adult with an advanced solid tumor such as melanoma, head and neck, liver or kidney cancer. Here the CDR3 reads CASSFEVFMNTEAFF. DNA for the CDR3: TGTGCCAGCAGTTTTGAGGTCTTCATGAACACTGAAGCTTTCTTT.